This TCR beta chain was documented in a study of Ad26.COV2.S vaccination and SARS-CoV-2 variants (dated by TCRdb to about 2021). Notes on the research overall: Vaccine-arm donors were drawn from COV1001, a multicentre, randomized, double-blind, placebo-controlled phase I-IIa trial of Ad26.COV2.S in healthy adults. The TCR-sequenced set comprised around 32 samples: roughly 19 Ad26.COV2.S vaccine recipients, 5 placebo recipients and 8 SARS-CoV-2 convalescent individuals. The specificity and breadth of SARS-CoV-2-reactive T cell receptors after Ad26.COV2.S vaccination were assessed by TCRbeta repertoire sequencing. Dosing of Ad26.COV2.S was intramuscular, at either 5x10^10 or 1x10^11 viral particles, delivered as one shot or as two shots spaced 56 days apart. Participants in the trial were split at random into five groups of five each, receiving low-dose or high-dose Ad26.COV2.S once or twice, or else placebo on both occasions. Investigators did not know the trial group allocation while performing experiments and assessing outcomes. Here is what the overall study found, with its caveats: Substantial breadth of spike-specific CD8+ and CD4+ T cell responses was reported after vaccination. Vaccine and placebo recipients had similar non-spike TCR breadth, a finding consistent with the vaccine containing only spike. According to the authors, total T cell responses may have been underestimated by the TCR breadth and depth analyses. Higher spike-specific TCR breadth was observed in Ad26.COV2.S recipients than in placebo recipients (P = 0.0014). Comparing responses between vaccine doses or regimens was not something the study was powered to do.

Per the publication, the treatment or condition label means: around 19 received Ad26.COV2.S at low or high dose, single or two shots; 5 received placebo; per-sample allocation not given. Repertoires of vaccine and placebo recipients were sequenced from samples collected on day 63 after the first injection. Cohort 1b enrolled some 25 adults aged 18-55 years at a single site in Boston, USA, between 29 July and 7 August 2020. Ad26.COV2.S was a replication-incompetent adenovirus type 26 vector that expressed a prefusion-stabilized SARS-CoV-2 spike protein derived from the original Wuhan strain. TCRbeta CDR3 regions were sequenced with the immunoSEQ Assay. After extraction, genomic DNA underwent amplification by bias-controlled multiplex PCR, followed by high-throughput sequencing. Processing in the source paper ran as follows. Collapsing and filtering of sequences were performed to quantify the absolute abundance of each unique TCRbeta CDR3 region. T cell fraction was estimated by normalizing TCRbeta template counts to usable DNA, which was measured by amplifying reference genes present in all nucleated cells. Repertoire TCRs were annotated as SARS-CoV-2-specific by exact matching of V gene, CDR3 amino acid sequence and J gene to a known reactive TCR set. The reference SARS-CoV-2 TCR set was obtained from MIRA and was filtered for enrichment in COVID-19-positive ImmuneCODE repertoires, whereby public or cross-reactive TCRs were removed. Drawing on the MIRA antigens, annotated TCRs were analysed further at the level of specific ORF or position within ORF. Breadth was defined as annotated unique rearrangements over total unique productive rearrangements; depth was the summed frequency of those rearrangements. Two-sided Wilcoxon rank-sum tests were applied when comparing TCR breadth between groups. Here the immuneACCESS table is served through TCRdb, limited to in-frame sequences with V and J called. Missing clones are a known gap in these copies; in checked studies unresolved V genes cover under half, and the rest lacks a known reason. V, J and clone size reflect that table, while D and trimming were determined from the DNA. This sample lists about 410,000 clones; about 89% were detected once. The top ten clones comprise about 2% of the sample.

This clone has more than one count but fewer than ten. The clone's antigen remains unknown. No clone much larger than this one lies a single base away; base qualities are absent. CDR1 is given as KGHSH and CDR2 as LQKENI, both from the germline V gene. Cut back by 3 bases and 0 bases, the V and J ends lie 12 bases apart. The CDR3 holds 16 amino acids from the cysteine to the phenylalanine. Here the CDR3 DNA is all that survives: 48 bases in frame from base 1. The sample consisted of peripheral blood, taken in a trial of Ad26.COV2.S vaccine versus placebo. The rearranged segments are TRBV18 and TRBJ1-3; perhaps TRBD1 is the D gene, with 6 bases matching. The TCR sequence derives from a person between 18 and 60 years old who received the Ad26.COV2.S COVID-19 vaccine or a placebo. This receptor has the CDR3 CASSPDSRSSGNTIYF. At the DNA level, the sequence is TGTGCCAGCTCACCGGACAGTCGTAGCTCTGGAAACACCATATATTTT.